One and the same sample provided the 2 T cell receptor beta chains below, sequenced in a study of Tregs in tolerant kidney transplant recipients. Clones were sequenced by immunoSEQ multiplex PCR, and TCRdb holds only the in-frame ones, with some missing. This repertoire shows fewer than 20,000 clones, roughly four fifths found once; its top ten account for roughly 2.7%. Material for sequencing was Tregs from blood. The source of these receptors is a human donor in good health.

This chain joins TRBV7-2 and TRBJ2-1, with TRBD2 as a possible D gene (5 bases). V gave up 6 bases and J gave up 4 bases, with 22 bases separating them. The germline V gene has CDR1 SGHTA and CDR2 FQGNSA. The CDR3 is made up of 17 amino acids. The CDR3 DNA reads as TGTGCCAGCAGGGCCCCGGGGTACCAAAAAAAATACAATGAGCAGTTCTTC. Translating gives CASRAPGYQKKYNEQFF.

The J gene is TRBJ1-4, the V gene TRBV28; no clear D. The germline gives CDR1 MDHEN, CDR2 SYDVKM. There are 15 residues in the CDR3. V was pared by 6 bases and J by 8 bases, with 19 bases between. This CDR3 reads CASSYSGSQVEKLFF. The DNA for the CDR3 is TGTGCCAGCAGCTACTCCGGGAGCCAAGTGGAAAAACTGTTTTTT.